Each of the 25 T cell receptor beta chains below was sequenced from the same sample in a study of blood T cell repertoires in COVID-19. This table comes from immunoSEQ multiplex PCR, and its TCRdb copy is limited to in-frame clones, with some not included. The table lists 230,000 or so clones, 89% of them singletons. Sequencing input: peripheral blood. Receptor source: a woman between 40 and 50 years old who had recovered from COVID-19.

The rearrangement uses TRBV12-3 or TRBV12-4 and TRBJ2-1; D gene uncertain. Trimming cost V 3 bases and J 5 bases, with 5 bases left between them. The CDR3 is 12 amino acids. CDR3 loop: CASSLSHNEQFF. The DNA for the CDR3 is TGTGCCAGCAGTTTGAGTCACAATGAGCAGTTCTTC.

The chain carries TRBV24-1 and TRBJ2-7; 7 bases map to TRBD1. The CDR3 is made up of 17 amino acids. Trimming took 2 bases from V and 1 from J; bases not matched to a gene: 10. Germline CDR1 is KGHDR and CDR2 is SFDVKD. DNA for the CDR3: TGTGCCACCAGTGATTCGCTAGGGGGCGCGGAGTCCTACGAGCAGTACGTC. Its translation is CATSDSLGGAESYEQYV.

The chain employs TRBV10-3 and TRBJ1-2; 10 positions match TRBD1. This CDR3 has 14 residues. The V gene's germline CDR1 is ENHRY and CDR2 SYGVKD. The trim removed 2 bases at V and 8 bases at J, leaving 5 bases unmatched. The CDR3 is CAISEVDRGHGYTF. The CDR3 region has the DNA TGTGCCATCAGTGAGGTAGACAGGGGGCACGGCTACACCTTC.

In nucleotides, the CDR3 is TGTGCCAGCAGCTTGTCAGGTCGGGGAGTTTTTTACGAGCAGTACTTC. Encoded protein: CASSLSGRGVFYEQYF. This chain joins TRBV7-9 and TRBJ2-7; D might be TRBD2 (5 bases). CDR1 and CDR2 (germline): SEHNR, FQNEAQ (reference sequence). The CDR3 totals 16 residues. Trimming pared 3 bases from V and 4 bases from J, leaving 19 bases between.

The gene calls are TRBV5-4 and TRBJ2-7; tentative D call: TRBD1 (6 bases). V lost 4 bases, J lost 5 bases, and 16 bases lay in between. CDR3 length: 14 residues. CDR1 is SGHNT, CDR2 YYREEE, per germline (reference sequence). The CDR3 nucleotides are TGTGCCAGCAGCGATCCACAGGGAGTGGACGAGCAGTACTTC. Translation: CASSDPQGVDEQYF. The whole variable domain, filled in from reference TRBV5-4 and TRBJ2-7, reads ETGVTQSPTHLIKTRGQQVTLRCSSQSGHNTVSWYQQALGQGPQFIFQYYREEENGRGNFPPRFSGLQFPNYSSELNVNALELDDSALYLCASSDPQGVDEQYFGPGTRLTVT.

The chain links TRBV19 to TRBJ1-5; TRBD1 matches at 7 bases. The CDR3 runs 14 residues. From germline, CDR1 is LNHDA and CDR2 SQIVND (reference sequence). V lost 4 bases, J lost 4 bases, and 4 bases stayed unmatched. The CDR3 sequence is CASSKTGFNQPQHF. CDR3 coding DNA: TGTGCCAGTAGTAAGACAGGGTTTAATCAGCCCCAGCATTTT. The full variable domain, its missing parts supplied by reference TRBV19 and TRBJ1-5, is DGGITQSPKYLFRKEGQNVTLSCEQNLNHDAMYWYRQDPGQGLRLIYYSQIVNDFQKGDIAEGYSVSREKKESFPLTVTSAQKNPTAFYLCASSKTGFNQPQHFGDGTRLSIL.

V gene TRBV6-4 combines with J gene TRBJ1-2; D is perhaps TRBD1 (6 bases). This CDR3 is 15 amino acids long. Per the germline V gene, CDR1 is MRHNA and CDR2 is SNTAGT. Between the trimmed V and J ends, which lost 5 bases and 8 bases, there was a span of 21 bases. The CDR3 sequence: CASSPSRGSLRGYTF. The CDR3 region has the DNA TGTGCCAGCAGTCCCTCCAGGGGTTCCTTGAGGGGCTACACCTTC.

The CDR3 DNA reads TGTGCCAGCAGCCCTGACAGGGTGGGAGAGACCCAGTACTTC. It is translated as CASSPDRVGETQYF. This chain links TRBV27 with TRBJ2-5; TRBD1 matches at 7 bases. This CDR3 has 14 residues. J lost 4 bases, V lost 6 bases, and 8 bases had no gene match. Germline CDR1 MNHEY, CDR2 SMNVEV (reference sequence).

The V call is TRBV9, the J call TRBJ2-2; TRBD1 matches at 8 bases. The length of the CDR3 is 15 residues. The germline gives CDR1 SGDLS, CDR2 YYNGEE. Germline trimming cut 1 base from V and 5 bases from J; bases unmatched to any gene: 4. The CDR3 nucleotides are TGTGCCAGCAGCGTACAGGGGGCGTTTACCGGGGAGCTGTTTTTT. It specifies CASSVQGAFTGELFF.

The chain joins TRBV10-2 to TRBJ2-7, with unresolved D. The germline V gene has CDR1 WSHSY and CDR2 SAAADI. Trimming removed 8 bases from V and 5 bases from J, with 7 bases in between. This CDR3 has 10 amino acids. The CDR3: CASGVNEQYV. The CDR3 DNA reads TGCGCCAGCGGTGTTAACGAGCAGTACGTC.

The V gene is TRBV11-3, the J gene TRBJ2-7; TRBD1 aligns across 7 bases. The V segment lost 5 bases and the J segment 4 bases; nucleotides outside the gene matches: 20. The germline gives CDR1 SGHNT, CDR2 YENEEA. The CDR3 is 18 residues long. The CDR3 DNA follows: TGTGCCAGCAGCCTAAGAGACTCCGGGACAGTCGATTTTTACGAGCAGTACGTC. Residues: CASSLRDSGTVDFYEQYV.

This chain joins TRBV6-2 or TRBV6-3 and TRBJ2-7, with 12 positions matching TRBD2. CDR3 size: 16 residues. V lost 6 bases, J lost 3 bases, and 9 bases stayed unmatched. Germline CDR1 MNHEY, CDR2 SVGEGT. The CDR3 DNA is TGTGCCAGCAGCCGTGCGACTAGCGGGAGAATCTACGAGCAGTACGTC. It translates to CASSRATSGRIYEQYV.

The gene calls are TRBV9 and TRBJ2-1, with 7 bases fitting TRBD1. The CDR3 sequence is 12 residues long. V trimming: 5 bases; J trimming: 7 bases; junction bases outside the gene matches: 3. Germline-derived CDR1 and CDR2 are SGDLS and YYNGEE. The chain's CDR3 is CASRGQSNEQFF. DNA of the CDR3: TGTGCCAGCAGGGGACAGTCAAATGAGCAGTTCTTC.

The gene calls are TRBV7-2 and TRBJ1-3; D remains ambiguous. The V gene lost 4 bases and the J gene lost 10 bases, with 20 bases spanning the gap. CDR1 and CDR2 (germline): SGHTA, FQGNSA. The CDR3 totals 15 residues. The CDR3 nucleotides are TGTGCCAGCAGCTCCCAGGCTTCGGAACATCCGACCATATATTTT. Its translation: CASSSQASEHPTIYF.

The gene calls are TRBV7-9 and TRBJ2-3, with a tentative D call TRBD2 (7 bases). CDR3 length equals 15 residues. Looked up from germline, CDR1 is SEHNR and CDR2 is FQNEAQ (reference sequence). The V gene lost 5 bases and the J gene lost 6 bases, with 18 bases spanning the gap. The CDR3 here is CASSGGANLQDTQYF. The CDR3 DNA is TGTGCCAGCAGCGGGGGGGCCAACCTACAGGATACGCAGTATTTT.

The chain recombines TRBV6-5 with TRBJ1-6, with unresolved D. This CDR3 has 14 amino acids. Germline CDR1 MNHEY, CDR2 SVGAGI. V lost 5 bases and J lost 10, with 15 bases in between. Written as DNA, the CDR3 is TGTGCCAGCAGTCCACCGGGTTCGCGCTCACCCCTCCACTTT. It is translated as CASSPPGSRSPLHF.

The chain joins TRBV24-1 to TRBJ2-2; TRBD2 matches at 7 bases. Germline CDR1 KGHDR, CDR2 SFDVKD. CDR3 length: 16 residues. V trimming: 1 base; J trimming: 3 bases; junction bases outside the gene matches: 4. The CDR3 DNA sequence: TGTGCCACCAGTGATTTCGGGCTAGCGGACACCGGGGAGCTGTTTTTT. It yields the protein CATSDFGLADTGELFF.

This chain joins TRBV9 and TRBJ1-2; no firm D call. The ends were cut back, 1 base at V and 4 bases at J, with 5 bases in the middle. Germline V lookup: CDR1 SGDLS, CDR2 YYNGEE. CDR3 length: 12 residues. As DNA, the CDR3 is TGTGCCAGCAGCGTAAACAGCTATGGCTACACCTTC. Residues: CASSVNSYGYTF.

J is TRBJ1-2 and V is TRBV18; possible D gene TRBD1, 5 bases. Looked up from germline, CDR1 is KGHSH and CDR2 is LQKENI. The CDR3 loop spans 13 amino acids. V lost 3 bases and J lost 8, with 13 bases in between. As DNA, the CDR3 is TGTGCCAGCTCACCGGGAGGGGCGCAGGGCTACACCTTC. This codes for CASSPGGAQGYTF.

This chain uses TRBV18 with TRBJ1-4; D is uncertain. This CDR3 spans 13 amino acids. Germline V gene data show CDR1 as KGHSH and CDR2 as LQKENI. Trimming took off 3 bases at V and 5 bases at J, with 7 bases between the two ends. The CDR3 DNA sequence: TGTGCCAGCTCACCCGGTCTGAATGAAAAACTGTTTTTT. Translating it yields CASSPGLNEKLFF.

About this clone itself: Distinct nucleotide sequences in the sample also encode this CDR3. This sequence joins TRBV6-5 and TRBJ2-7; perhaps TRBD2 as D (5 bases). There are 14 residues in the CDR3. Trimming left V 5 bases short and J 1 base short, with 12 bases between. Germline V gives CDR1 MNHEY, CDR2 SVGAGI. As DNA, the CDR3 is TGTGCCAGCAGTCCCGGTACTAGTTCCTACGAGCAGTACTTC. This codes for CASSPGTSSYEQYF.

The rearrangement joins TRBV21-1 to TRBJ2-7; the table's D call, TRBD2, was not checked against the DNA. TRBV21-1 is termed a pseudogene. The CDR3 spans 12 residues. CDR3 amino acids: CARTGLAGGQYV. The CDR3 region has the DNA TGTGCCAGGACCGGACTAGCGGGGGGGCAGTACGTC.

This chain links TRBV3-1 (or the pseudogene TRBV3-2) with TRBJ1-4, with 7 bases matching TRBD1. V lost 4 bases and J lost 5; bases outside the gene matches: 7. CDR3 length: 15 residues. The V gene's germline CDR1 is LGHDT and CDR2 YNNKEL (reference sequence). The CDR3 protein is CASSRLADRNEKLFF. The CDR3 DNA sequence: TGTGCCAGCAGCCGACTCGCGGACAGGAATGAAAAACTGTTTTTT.

This chain connects TRBV7-3 to TRBJ2-1, with D unclear. The germline V gene encodes CDR1 SGHTA and CDR2 FQGTGA. The CDR3 consists of 12 residues. V was cut by 5 bases and J by 8 bases, with 10 bases left in between. CDR3 sequence: CASSLNPDEQFF. As DNA, the CDR3 is TGTGCCAGCAGCCTTAATCCCGATGAGCAGTTCTTC.

The count of this clone is one. The chain carries TRBV10-2 and TRBJ2-3; TRBD1 might be the D (6 bases). There are 13 residues in the CDR3. Deletions cut 8 bases from V and 2 bases from J, with 11 bases between. Germline CDR1 WSHSY, CDR2 SAAADI. The CDR3 nucleotides are TGCGCCAGCGGGACATCTAACACAGATACGCAGTATTTT. It codes for CASGTSNTDTQYF.